Listed below are T cell receptor beta chains from one sample, sequenced in a study of T cell changes during pregnancy in multiple sclerosis. Sequenced by immunoSEQ multiplex PCR; TCRdb stores in-frame clones only, minus some. The sample includes under 40,000 clones, around nine tenths of them seen just once. The material sequenced was CD8+ T cells from peripheral blood mononuclear cells, taken before pregnancy. Every receptor here comes from a female donor with multiple sclerosis, enrolled in a pregnancy study. CDR3s include the opening cysteine and the closing phenylalanine or tryptophan. D genes are given only for firm matches. Expanded clones are given a class, and other clones once, few, many or no size at all.

j_call d_call v_call clone_size cdr3_aa cdr3_nt
TRBJ2-3 TRBD2 TRBV7-3 . CASSPLTSGGSDTQYF TGTGCCAGCAGCCCGTTGACTAGCGGGGGCTCAGATACGCAGTATTTT
TRBJ2-5 TRBD2 TRBV10-3 . CAISGTSGGRETQYF TGTGCCATCAGTGGGACTAGCGGGGGCCGTGAGACCCAGTACTTC
TRBJ2-1 TRBD2 TRBV30 . CAWSVAGGHNEQFF TGTGCCTGGAGTGTAGCGGGAGGACATAATGAGCAGTTCTTC
TRBJ2-5 TRBD2 TRBV27 . CASSFLAEQETQYF TGTGCCAGCAGTTTTCTAGCGGAGCAAGAGACCCAGTACTTC
TRBJ1-1 . TRBV11-2 . CASSLSPGLNTEAFF TGTGCCAGCAGCTTATCTCCGGGACTAAACACTGAAGCTTTCTTT
TRBJ2-7 . TRBV10-1 . CASSPHRRLDEQYF TGCGCCAGCAGTCCCCACCGCCGGTTGGACGAGCAGTACTTC
TRBJ1-1 . TRBV10-2 . CASSKSRDYYTEAFF TGCGCCAGCAGTAAATCCAGGGATTACTACACTGAAGCTTTCTTT
TRBJ1-2 TRBD1 TRBV27 . CASSLTIGTAYGYTF TGTGCCAGCAGTTTAACAATCGGGACAGCCTATGGCTACACCTTC
TRBJ2-5 TRBD1 TRBV19 . CASSIKTGGIEETQYF TGTGCCAGTAGTATAAAGACAGGGGGCATAGAAGAGACCCAGTACTTC
TRBJ2-1 . TRBV7-9 . CATGGAGVNNEQFF TGTGCCACTGGGGGGGCGGGGGTAAACAATGAGCAGTTCTTC
TRBJ2-5 TRBD1 TRBV9 once CASSVLRGPGETQYF TGTGCCAGCAGCGTATTAAGGGGGCCGGGGGAGACCCAGTACTTC
TRBJ2-3 . TRBV9 . CASSASTDTQYF TGTGCCAGCAGCGCGAGCACAGATACGCAGTATTTT
TRBJ2-7 . TRBV7-2 once CASSLPGHPYEQYF TGTGCCAGCAGCTTGCCGGGACACCCTTACGAGCAGTACTTC
TRBJ2-7 . TRBV27 few CASSLSSGGPYEQYF TGTGCCAGCAGTTTATCGTCAGGAGGACCTTACGAGCAGTACTTC
TRBJ2-1 . TRBV18 few CASSPGQLNNEQFF TGTGCCAGCTCACCTGGACAGTTGAACAATGAGCAGTTCTTC
TRBJ1-2 . TRBV9 . CASSTGEGYGYTF TGTGCCAGCAGCACGGGGGAGGGATATGGCTACACCTTC
TRBJ1-4 TRBD1 TRBV19 . CASSPTGAKNEKLFF TGTGCCAGTAGTCCGACAGGGGCGAAAAATGAAAAACTGTTTTTT
TRBJ2-7 . TRBV11-2 . CASSPPWESEQYF TGTGCCAGCAGCCCCCCGTGGGAGTCCGAGCAGTACTTC
TRBJ1-3 TRBD1 TRBV15 . CATSRAGTVSGNTIYF TGTGCCACCAGCAGAGCCGGGACAGTCTCTGGAAACACCATATATTTT
TRBJ2-7 . TRBV7-6 . CASSSLQGLSRDEQYF TGTGCCAGCAGCTCTCTTCAGGGCTTATCTAGGGACGAGCAGTACTTC
TRBJ2-7 TRBD1 TRBV29-1 . CSVEVGLSRPDRGQYEQYF TGCAGCGTTGAAGTTGGTCTAAGTCGCCCGGACAGGGGTCAGTACGAGCAGTACTTC
TRBJ1-5 . TRBV7-8 . CASSPFGGRQPQHF TGTGCCAGCAGCCCCTTTGGGGGCAGGCAGCCCCAGCATTTT
TRBJ1-1 . TRBV27 . CASSLGLVTEAFF TGTGCCAGCAGCCTAGGACTAGTCACTGAAGCTTTCTTT
TRBJ2-1 . TRBV7-6 . CASSSSGQSSSYNEQFF TGTGCCAGCAGCTCGTCAGGACAGTCGAGCTCCTACAATGAGCAGTTCTTC
TRBJ2-7 TRBD1 TRBV7-9 . CASADRKSYEQYF TGTGCCAGCGCGGACAGGAAATCCTACGAGCAGTACTTC
TRBJ2-3 . TRBV28 once CASSLSGRIDTQYF TGTGCCAGCAGTTTATCAGGGAGGATAGATACGCAGTATTTT